These 20 T cell receptor beta chains came from one sample sequenced in a study of beta chain features in type 1 diabetes (dated by TCRdb to the late 2010s). Study-level results and caveats: A moderate but significant shortening of TCRB CDR3 length was observed in type 1 diabetes patients in all four CD4+ subsets.

Their target antigens are unknown. The receptor library was made with the immunoSEQ multiplex PCR assay. The entire isolated RNA was reverse transcribed using the High Capacity cDNA Reverse Transcription Kit, and thus expressed TCRB transcripts were sequenced. TCRdb mirrors the immuneACCESS table, restricted to in-frame sequences. Some clones are absent from its copies; in checked studies, under half trace to an unresolved V gene, and the reason for the others is unknown. The sample table shows some 170,000 clones, and 63% are seen once. 0.08% to 0.09% of the sample goes to the ten largest clones. Sequencing was carried out using naive CD4+ T cells from blood. In light of the paper, this sample's cell subset or site label describes: true naive CD4+ T cells. These receptor sequences come from a young man with type 1 diabetes.

This rearrangement joins TRBV7-2 to TRBJ1-5; D gene ambiguous. This CDR3 spans 17 amino acids. The germline gives CDR1 SGHTA, CDR2 FQGNSA. Trimming shortened V by 2 bases and J by 1 base, and 15 bases separated the two germline ends. The CDR3, as DNA: TGTGCCAGCAGCTTACCCGGTTCAGAGGGAAGCAATCAGCCCCAGCATTTT. The encoded protein is CASSLPGSEGSNQPQHF.

This rearrangement joins TRBV18 to TRBJ2-3; D remains ambiguous. V was trimmed by 0 bases and J by 0 bases, leaving 10 bases between them. Germline V gene sequence: CDR1 KGHSH, CDR2 LQKENI. CDR3 size: 16 residues. CDR3 sequence: CASSPPLISSTDTQYF. The CDR3 region has the DNA TGTGCCAGCTCACCACCGCTAATCTCTAGCACAGATACGCAGTATTTT.

The rearrangement uses TRBV30 and TRBJ1-2; the match to TRBD1 covers 7 bases. CDR1 and CDR2 (germline): GTSNPN, SVGIG (reference sequence). The CDR3 consists of 14 residues. V lost 0 bases to trimming and J lost 5 bases; unmatched junction nucleotides: 6. The CDR3 loop reads CAWSVLDRDYGYTF. As DNA, the CDR3 is TGTGCCTGGAGTGTACTCGACAGGGATTATGGCTACACCTTC.

V gene TRBV27 combines with J gene TRBJ2-3, with unresolved D. This CDR3 has 16 residues. Trimming took 2 bases from V and 0 from J, leaving 12 bases between them. Germline V gene lookup returns CDR1 MNHEY and CDR2 SMNVEV (reference sequence). The chain's CDR3 is CASSLRLSVSTDTQYF. For the CDR3, the DNA is TGTGCCAGCAGTTTAAGACTTTCGGTTAGCACAGATACGCAGTATTTT.

V is TRBV2 and J is TRBJ2-1; maybe TRBD2 (5 bases). V was pared by 5 bases and J by 6 bases, with 17 bases between. Looked up from germline, CDR1 is SNHLY and CDR2 is FYNNEI. This CDR3 is built from 15 residues. The DNA of the CDR3 is TGTGCCAGCAGTAATACCGAGGGAACCTCCAATGAGCAGTTCTTC. Encoded protein: CASSNTEGTSNEQFF.

This clone occurred once. The chain has TRBV7-2 and TRBJ2-1; possibly TRBD2 for D (6 bases). This CDR3 contains 15 residues. CDR1 SGHTA and CDR2 FQGNSA come from the germline V gene. Deletions cut 4 bases from V and 2 bases from J, with 12 bases between. In DNA, the CDR3 is TGTGCCAGCAGCTGGGAGGCTAGCGCCTACAATGAGCAGTTCTTC. Residues: CASSWEASAYNEQFF.

The chain couples TRBV13 to TRBJ2-1, with 8 bases lining up with TRBD2. Germline V lookup: CDR1 PRHDT, CDR2 FYEKMQ (reference sequence). The trim removed 1 base at V and 5 bases at J, leaving 1 base unmatched. CDR3 length: 14 amino acids. In nucleotides, the CDR3 is TGTGCCAGCAGCTTAGCGGGGGGGCACAATGAGCAGTTCTTC. Translation gives CASSLAGGHNEQFF.

V usage is TRBV30 and J usage is TRBJ2-1, with D hard to call. CDR3 length: 12 residues. The ends were cut back, 2 bases at V and 6 bases at J, with 8 bases in the middle. CDR1 is GTSNPN, CDR2 SVGIG, per germline (reference sequence). CDR3 protein: CAWSNLGNEQFF. The CDR3 DNA sequence: TGTGCCTGGAGTAATCTGGGCAATGAGCAGTTCTTC. The full variable domain, with the rest looked up from reference TRBV30 and TRBJ2-1, is SQTIHQWPATLVQPVGSPLSLECTVEGTSNPNLYWYRQAAGRGLQLLFYSVGIGQISSEVPQNLSASRPQDRQFILSSKKLLLSDSGFYLCAWSNLGNEQFFGPGTRLTVL.

This clone was counted a few times. CDR3 residues: CSGGRDFYEQYF. The CDR3 bases are TGCAGTGGAGGTAGGGATTTCTACGAGCAGTACTTC. The chain uses TRBV29-1 and TRBJ2-7, with D tentatively TRBD2 (5 bases). CDR1 is SQVTM and CDR2 is ANQGSEA in the germline V gene. This CDR3 contains 12 residues.

The chain recombines TRBV5-1 with TRBJ2-2; 9 nucleotides agree with TRBD1. The V segment lost 3 bases and the J segment 3 bases; nucleotides outside the gene matches: 0. Germline V gives CDR1 SGHRS, CDR2 YFSETQ. The CDR3 sequence is 14 residues long. CDR3 bases: TGCGCCAGCAGCTGGACAGGGGACACCGGGGAGCTGTTTTTT. Translated: CASSWTGDTGELFF.

This clone was detected only a few times. The chain uses TRBV30 and TRBJ2-3, with 8 bases fitting TRBD2. The CDR3 covers 13 residues. Looked up from germline, CDR1 is GTSNPN and CDR2 is SVGIG (reference sequence). Germline trimming cut 8 bases from V and 3 bases from J; bases unmatched to any gene: 7. CDR3 nucleotides: TGTGCCCGGGGGGGCGTCGAGACAGATACGCAGTATTTT. Amino acids: CARGGVETDTQYF.

The V gene is TRBV30, the J gene TRBJ2-5, with 16 nucleotides matching TRBD2. The CDR3 extends over 17 amino acids. V was clipped by 5 bases and J by 4 bases; unmatched bases: 10. Germline lookup yields CDR1 GTSNPN and CDR2 SVGIG (reference sequence). The DNA for the CDR3 is TGTGCCTGGTCGACCGGGACTAGCGGGGGGGCCCTAGAGACCCAGTACTTC. Its translation is CAWSTGTSGGALETQYF. Combining the CDR3 with reference TRBV30 and TRBJ2-5 gives the whole variable domain SQTIHQWPATLVQPVGSPLSLECTVEGTSNPNLYWYRQAAGRGLQLLFYSVGIGQISSEVPQNLSASRPQDRQFILSSKKLLLSDSGFYLCAWSTGTSGGALETQYFGPGTRLLVL.

This clone was detected only once. The gene calls are TRBV7-9 and TRBJ1-6; possibly TRBD1 for D (5 bases). From germline, CDR1 is SEHNR and CDR2 FQNEAQ (reference sequence). V was clipped by 5 bases and J by 6 bases, with 11 bases between them. The CDR3 has 14 residues. The CDR3 is CASSRDRFNSPLHF. Here the CDR3 DNA reads TGTGCCAGCAGCCGGGACCGTTTTAATTCACCCCTCCACTTT. Supplemented by reference TRBV7-9 and TRBJ1-6, the full variable domain reads DTGVSQNPRHKITKRGQNVTFRCDPISEHNRLYWYRQTLGQGPEFLTYFQNEAQLEKSRLLSDRFSAERPKGSFSTLEIQRTEQGDSAMYLCASSRDRFNSPLHFGNGTRLTVT.

The V gene is TRBV19, the J gene TRBJ2-1; tentative D call: TRBD2 (6 bases). Looked up from germline, CDR1 is LNHDA and CDR2 is SQIVND (reference sequence). This CDR3 region has 12 residues. Trimming took off 6 bases at V and 5 bases at J, with 8 bases between the two ends. CDR3 loop: CASRAGNNEQFF. As DNA, the CDR3 is TGTGCCAGTAGGGCGGGGAACAATGAGCAGTTCTTC.

The V call is TRBV9, the J call TRBJ2-3; D uncertain. This CDR3 region has 16 residues. V dropped 2 bases and J dropped 0 bases, with 13 bases sitting between them. Germline CDR1 SGDLS, CDR2 YYNGEE. DNA for the CDR3: TGTGCCAGCAGCGTGGGGATGGTAGTCAGCACAGATACGCAGTATTTT. This codes for CASSVGMVVSTDTQYF.

This chain connects TRBV7-9 to TRBJ2-5, with a weak D call TRBD2 (6 bases). The CDR3 has 13 residues. V gave up 7 bases and J gave up 5 bases, with 14 bases separating them. CDR1 is SEHNR, CDR2 FQNEAQ, per germline (reference sequence). CDR3 coding DNA: TGTGCCAGCACTAACGCGGGGACGGAGACCCAGTACTTC. It encodes CASTNAGTETQYF.

The sample holds a few counts of this clone. The gene calls are TRBV30 and TRBJ1-1; D is possibly TRBD1 (5 bases). V lost 2 bases and J 11 bases, leaving 15 bases between the germline ends. Germline V gene lookup returns CDR1 GTSNPN and CDR2 SVGIG (reference sequence). This CDR3 region has 12 residues. CDR3 DNA: TGTGCCTGGAGTCGGGACGGCCTGCGGGCTTTCTTT. Translation gives CAWSRDGLRAFF.

V gene TRBV7-8 combines with J gene TRBJ2-2; 8 bases match TRBD1. This CDR3 is built from 15 residues. In germline, CDR1 is SGHVS, CDR2 FQNEAQ. V lost 4 bases and J lost 4; bases outside the gene matches: 5. The CDR3: CASSSGTGVTGELFF. CDR3 in DNA: TGTGCCAGCAGCTCAGGGACAGGCGTCACCGGGGAGCTGTTTTTT.

V gene TRBV25-1 combines with J gene TRBJ2-7, with D unresolved. Germline CDR1 MGHDK, CDR2 SYGVNS. The CDR3 has 12 amino acids. Trimming pared 4 bases from V and 4 bases from J, leaving 8 bases between. The CDR3: CASSVSGYEQYF. CDR3 DNA: TGTGCCAGCAGTGTTTCAGGTTACGAGCAGTACTTC.

The sample holds a few counts of this clone. The V and J genes are TRBV4-3 and TRBJ2-2, with D possibly TRBD2 on 6 matching bases. The length of the CDR3 is 14 residues. V lost 8 bases and J lost 2, with 12 bases in between. Looked up from germline, CDR1 is LGHNA and CDR2 is YSLEER. The CDR3 nucleotides read TGCGCCAGCTGTCCGGGACTTAACACCGGGGAGCTGTTTTTT. Translating gives CASCPGLNTGELFF.